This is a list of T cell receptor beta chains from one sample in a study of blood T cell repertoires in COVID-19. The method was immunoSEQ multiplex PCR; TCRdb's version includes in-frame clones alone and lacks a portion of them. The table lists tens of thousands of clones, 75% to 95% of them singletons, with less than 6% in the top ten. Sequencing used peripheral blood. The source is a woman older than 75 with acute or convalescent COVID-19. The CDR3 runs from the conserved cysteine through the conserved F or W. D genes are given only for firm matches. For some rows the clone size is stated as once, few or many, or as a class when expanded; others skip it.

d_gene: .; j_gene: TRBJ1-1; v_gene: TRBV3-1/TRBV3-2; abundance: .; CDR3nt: TGTGCCAGCAGTCACAGGGAGTCCCCGGGTTCGGGAGCTTTCTTT; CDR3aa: CASSHRESPGSGAFF
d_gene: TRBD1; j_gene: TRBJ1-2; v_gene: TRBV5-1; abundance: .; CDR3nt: TGCGCCAGCAGCCCGGGACAGGGAGGCTATGGCTACACCTTC; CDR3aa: CASSPGQGGYGYTF
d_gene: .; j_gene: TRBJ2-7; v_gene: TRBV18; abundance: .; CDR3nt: TGTGCCAGCTCACCCGGACAAGTCTCCTACGAGCAGTACTTC; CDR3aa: CASSPGQVSYEQYF
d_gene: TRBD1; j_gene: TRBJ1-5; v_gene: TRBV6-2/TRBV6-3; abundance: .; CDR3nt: TGTGCCAGCAGTTATACCCTTTTGGGACAGCGCAATCAGCCCCAGCATTTT; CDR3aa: CASSYTLLGQRNQPQHF
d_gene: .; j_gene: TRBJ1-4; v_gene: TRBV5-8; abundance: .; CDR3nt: TGTGCCAGCAGCTCCGGGACACTGGGGGAAAAACTGTTTTTT; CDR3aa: CASSSGTLGEKLFF
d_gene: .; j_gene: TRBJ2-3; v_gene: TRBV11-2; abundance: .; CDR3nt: TGTGCCAGCAGCTTAGGGTCGGGAAGCACAGATACGCAGTATTTT; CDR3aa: CASSLGSGSTDTQYF
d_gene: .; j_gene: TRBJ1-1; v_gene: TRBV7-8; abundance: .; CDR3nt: TGTGCCAGCAGCTTAGTGGCGGGGAACACTGAAGCTTTCTTT; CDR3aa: CASSLVAGNTEAFF
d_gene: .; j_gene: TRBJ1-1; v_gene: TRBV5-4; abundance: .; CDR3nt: TGTGCCAGCAGCCCACAGTTGAACACTGAAGCTTTCTTT; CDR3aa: CASSPQLNTEAFF
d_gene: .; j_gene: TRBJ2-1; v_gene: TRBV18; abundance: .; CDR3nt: TGTGCCAGCTCACAGTCCAGGGTGGATGAGCAGTTCTTC; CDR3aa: CASSQSRVDEQFF
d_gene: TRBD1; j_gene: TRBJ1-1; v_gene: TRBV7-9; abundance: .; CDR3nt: TGTGCCAGCAGCTTACAGACAGGGAACGCTGAAGCTTTCTTT; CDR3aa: CASSLQTGNAEAFF
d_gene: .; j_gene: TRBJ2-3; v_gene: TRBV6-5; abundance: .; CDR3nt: TGTGCCAGCAGAGACCCAGGATCCGACACAGATACGCAGTATTTT; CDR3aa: CASRDPGSDTDTQYF
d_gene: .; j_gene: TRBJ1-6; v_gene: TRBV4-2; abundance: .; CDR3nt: TGTGCCAGCAGCCAGGGGGGGGCGGGGCCCGCGTTAGGAGCCCTCCACTTT; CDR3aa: CASSQGGAGPALGALHF
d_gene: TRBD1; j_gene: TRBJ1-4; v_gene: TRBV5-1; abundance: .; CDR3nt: TGCGCCAGCAGCTTACAGGGGGCTGATGAAAAACTGTTTTTT; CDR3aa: CASSLQGADEKLFF
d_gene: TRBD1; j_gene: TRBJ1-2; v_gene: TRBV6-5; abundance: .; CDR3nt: TGTGCCAGCACTATCGGGACAGGGGTTAACTATGGCTACACCTTC; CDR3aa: CASTIGTGVNYGYTF
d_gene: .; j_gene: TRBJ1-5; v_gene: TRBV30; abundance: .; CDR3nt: TGTGCCTGGAGCCGCGGAGGGTCTCAGCCCCAGCATTTT; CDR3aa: CAWSRGGSQPQHF
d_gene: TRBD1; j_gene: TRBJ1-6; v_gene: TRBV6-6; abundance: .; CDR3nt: TGTGCCAGCAGGCCGGGACAGGGGGTAGGATCACCCCTCCACTTT; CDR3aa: CASRPGQGVGSPLHF
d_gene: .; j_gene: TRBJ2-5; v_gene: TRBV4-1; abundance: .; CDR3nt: TGCGCCAGCAGCCAAGATTCTTTTACGAGCCGGGGAGAGACCCAGTACTTC; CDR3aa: CASSQDSFTSRGETQYF
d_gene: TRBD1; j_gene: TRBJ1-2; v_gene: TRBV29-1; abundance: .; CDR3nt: TGCAGCGTTCGACAGGGCGCAAACTATGGCTACACCTTC; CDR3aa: CSVRQGANYGYTF
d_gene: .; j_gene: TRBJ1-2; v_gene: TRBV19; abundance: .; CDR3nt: TGTGCCAGTAGTATCCGGGACACCAACTATGGCTACACCTTC; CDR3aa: CASSIRDTNYGYTF
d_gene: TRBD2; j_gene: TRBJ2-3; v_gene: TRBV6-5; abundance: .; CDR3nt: TGTGCCAGCAGCGCCCTAGCGGGGGGGCCTGGTACGCAGTATTTT; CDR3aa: CASSALAGGPGTQYF
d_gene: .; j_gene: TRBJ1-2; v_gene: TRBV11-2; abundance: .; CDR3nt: TGTGCCAGCAGCTTAAGACTGGGGGCTGGCTACACCTTC; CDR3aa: CASSLRLGAGYTF
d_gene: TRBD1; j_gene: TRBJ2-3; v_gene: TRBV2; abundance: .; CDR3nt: TGTGCCAGCACCAGACCCGGACAGGCTACAGATACGCAGTATTTT; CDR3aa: CASTRPGQATDTQYF
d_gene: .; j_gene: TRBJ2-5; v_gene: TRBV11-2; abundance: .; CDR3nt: TGTGCCAGCAGCCCTGGGCCGGAAGAGACCCAGTACTTC; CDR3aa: CASSPGPEETQYF
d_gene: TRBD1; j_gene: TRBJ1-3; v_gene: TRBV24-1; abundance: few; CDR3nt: TGTGCCACCAGTGATTATTCCCCAGGGGGAAGCAGAAACACCATATATTTT; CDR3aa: CATSDYSPGGSRNTIYF
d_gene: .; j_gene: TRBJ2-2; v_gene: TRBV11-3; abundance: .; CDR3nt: TGTGCCAGCAGCCCGGACACATACACCGGGGAGCTGTTTTTT; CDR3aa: CASSPDTYTGELFF
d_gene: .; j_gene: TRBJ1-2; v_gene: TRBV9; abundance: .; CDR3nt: TGTGCCAGCAGCGTAGGTCAGGGGAACTATGGCTACACCTTC; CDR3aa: CASSVGQGNYGYTF
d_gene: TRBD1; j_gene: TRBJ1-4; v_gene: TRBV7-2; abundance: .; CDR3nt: TGTGCCAGCAGCTTTTATACAGGGGAGACTAATGAAAAACTGTTTTTT; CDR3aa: CASSFYTGETNEKLFF
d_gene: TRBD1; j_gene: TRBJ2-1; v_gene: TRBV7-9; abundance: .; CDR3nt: TGTGCCAGCAGCCCCGGACAGGGGTGGAATGAGCAGTTCTTC; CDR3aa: CASSPGQGWNEQFF
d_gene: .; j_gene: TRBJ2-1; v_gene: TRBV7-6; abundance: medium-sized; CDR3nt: TGTGCCAGCAGCACCAGGGTATCCTCCTACAATGAGCAGTTCTTC; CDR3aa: CASSTRVSSYNEQFF
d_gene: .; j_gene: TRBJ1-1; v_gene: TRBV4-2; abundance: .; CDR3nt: TGTGCCAGCAGCCAAGTCGCACTTGAAGCTTTCTTT; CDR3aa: CASSQVALEAFF
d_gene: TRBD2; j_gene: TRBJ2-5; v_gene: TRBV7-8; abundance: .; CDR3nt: TGTGCCAGCAGCCTCACCCTAACTAGCGGGGCCCGCGGAGAGACCCAGTACTTC; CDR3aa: CASSLTLTSGARGETQYF
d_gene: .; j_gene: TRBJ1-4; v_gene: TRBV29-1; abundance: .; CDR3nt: TGCAGCGTGGTGGAGACAGGCGGCGAAAAACTGTTTTTT; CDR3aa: CSVVETGGEKLFF
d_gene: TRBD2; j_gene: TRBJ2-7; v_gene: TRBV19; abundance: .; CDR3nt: TGTGCCAGTAGTAGTACGGGACTAGCGGGGTTTTACGAGCAGTACTTC; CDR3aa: CASSSTGLAGFYEQYF
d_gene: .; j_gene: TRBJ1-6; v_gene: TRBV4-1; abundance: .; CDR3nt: TGCGCCAGCAGCCCCAGGGGTAATTCACCCCTCCACTTT; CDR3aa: CASSPRGNSPLHF
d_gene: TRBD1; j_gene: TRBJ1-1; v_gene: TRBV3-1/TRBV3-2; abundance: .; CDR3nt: TGTGCCAGCAGCCAATCGGACAGGTGGAACACTGAAGCTTTCTTT; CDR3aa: CASSQSDRWNTEAFF
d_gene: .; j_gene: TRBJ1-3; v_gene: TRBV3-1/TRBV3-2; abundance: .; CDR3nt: TGTGCCAGCAGCCAACCGGGGACTGGAAACACCATATATTTT; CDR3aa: CASSQPGTGNTIYF
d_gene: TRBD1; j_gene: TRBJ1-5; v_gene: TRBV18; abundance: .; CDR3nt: TGTGCCAGCTCACCAGGACAGGGGGTTTATCAGCCCCAGCATTTT; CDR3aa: CASSPGQGVYQPQHF
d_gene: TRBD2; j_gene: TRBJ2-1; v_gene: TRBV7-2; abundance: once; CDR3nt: TGTGCCAGCAGCTTAGCGATCGGGACTAGCGGTAATGAGCAGTTCTTC; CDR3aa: CASSLAIGTSGNEQFF
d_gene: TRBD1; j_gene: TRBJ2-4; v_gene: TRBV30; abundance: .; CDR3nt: TGTGCCTGGAGTTCATCCCCCGGACAGGGTCTAGCCAAAAACATTCAGTACTTC; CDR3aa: CAWSSSPGQGLAKNIQYF
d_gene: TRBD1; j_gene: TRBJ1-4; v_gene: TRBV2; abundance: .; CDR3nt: TGTGCCAGCAGGACCCAGACAGGGACTAATGAAAAACTGTTTTTT; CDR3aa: CASRTQTGTNEKLFF
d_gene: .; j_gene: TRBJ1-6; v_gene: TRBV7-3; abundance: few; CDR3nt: TGTGCCAGCAGCTTAGTTGGACAGCGTAATTCACCCCTCCACTTT; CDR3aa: CASSLVGQRNSPLHF
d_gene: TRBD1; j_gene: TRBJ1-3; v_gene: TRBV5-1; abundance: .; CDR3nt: TGCGCCAGCAGCTTGCGTACAGGGGAAGAGGACACCATATATTTT; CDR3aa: CASSLRTGEEDTIYF
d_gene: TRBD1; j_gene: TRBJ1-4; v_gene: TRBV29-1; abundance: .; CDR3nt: TGCAGCGTTGGGGGGACAGGGGGTGAAAAACTGTTTTTT; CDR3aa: CSVGGTGGEKLFF
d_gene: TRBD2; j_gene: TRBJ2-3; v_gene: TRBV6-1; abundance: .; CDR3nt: TGTGCCAGCAGTGTAACCACTAGCGGGGCTGGCACAGATACGCAGTATTTT; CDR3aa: CASSVTTSGAGTDTQYF
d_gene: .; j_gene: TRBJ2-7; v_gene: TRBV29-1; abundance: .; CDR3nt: TGCAGCGTTGACGATCCAGGCAGGGCCCCCTACGAGCAGTACTTC; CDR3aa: CSVDDPGRAPYEQYF
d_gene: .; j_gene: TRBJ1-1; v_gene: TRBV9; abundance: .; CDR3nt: TGTGCCAGCAGCGTGGGGCCAGGGGTGTACACTGAAGCTTTCTTT; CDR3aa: CASSVGPGVYTEAFF
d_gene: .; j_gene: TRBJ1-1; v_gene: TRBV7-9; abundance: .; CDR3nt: TGTGCCAGCAGCCCTTTTTTAAGGGGGAGCCCTGAAGCTTTCTTT; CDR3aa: CASSPFLRGSPEAFF
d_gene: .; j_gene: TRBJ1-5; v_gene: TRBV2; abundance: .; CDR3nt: TGTGCCAGCAGAGCCCAGACAGGCGTTAATCAGCCCCAGCATTTT; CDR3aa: CASRAQTGVNQPQHF